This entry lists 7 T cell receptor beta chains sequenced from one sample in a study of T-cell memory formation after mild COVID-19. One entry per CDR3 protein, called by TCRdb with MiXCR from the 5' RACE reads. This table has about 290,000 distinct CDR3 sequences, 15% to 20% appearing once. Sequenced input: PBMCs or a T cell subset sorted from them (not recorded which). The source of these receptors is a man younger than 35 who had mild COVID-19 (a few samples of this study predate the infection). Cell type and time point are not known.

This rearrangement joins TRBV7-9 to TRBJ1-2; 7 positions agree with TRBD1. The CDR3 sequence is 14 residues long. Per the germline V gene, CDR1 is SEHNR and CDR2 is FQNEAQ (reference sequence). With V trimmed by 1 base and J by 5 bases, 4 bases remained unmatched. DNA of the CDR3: TGTGCCAGCAGCTTAGAAGGGGGCGAATATGGCTACACCTTC. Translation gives CASSLEGGEYGYTF.

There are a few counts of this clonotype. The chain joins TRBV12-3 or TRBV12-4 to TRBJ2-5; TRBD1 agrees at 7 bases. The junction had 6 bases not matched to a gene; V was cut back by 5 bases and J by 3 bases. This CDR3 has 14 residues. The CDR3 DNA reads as TGTGCCAGCAGTCCGGGACAGAGGGAAGAGACCCAGTACTTC. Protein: CASSPGQREETQYF.

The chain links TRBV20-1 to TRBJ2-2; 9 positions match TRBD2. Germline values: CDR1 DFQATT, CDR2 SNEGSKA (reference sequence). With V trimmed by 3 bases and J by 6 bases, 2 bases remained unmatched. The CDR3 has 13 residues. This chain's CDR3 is CSASIAGAGELFF. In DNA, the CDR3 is TGCAGTGCTAGCATAGCGGGAGCCGGGGAGCTGTTTTTT.

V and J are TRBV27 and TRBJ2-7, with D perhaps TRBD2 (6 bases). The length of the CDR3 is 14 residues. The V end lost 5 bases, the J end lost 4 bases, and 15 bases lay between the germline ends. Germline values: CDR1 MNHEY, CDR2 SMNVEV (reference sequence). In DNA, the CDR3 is TGTGCCAGCAGTCGGGGACTTCTCCAGTACGAGCAGTACGTC. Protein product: CASSRGLLQYEQYV.

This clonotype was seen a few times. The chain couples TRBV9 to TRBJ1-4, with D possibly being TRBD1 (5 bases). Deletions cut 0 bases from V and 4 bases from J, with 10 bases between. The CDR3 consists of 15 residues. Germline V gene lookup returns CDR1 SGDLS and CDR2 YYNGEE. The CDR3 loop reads CASSVGRGRNEKLFF. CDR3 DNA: TGTGCCAGCAGCGTAGGACGGGGCCGTAATGAAAAACTGTTTTTT.

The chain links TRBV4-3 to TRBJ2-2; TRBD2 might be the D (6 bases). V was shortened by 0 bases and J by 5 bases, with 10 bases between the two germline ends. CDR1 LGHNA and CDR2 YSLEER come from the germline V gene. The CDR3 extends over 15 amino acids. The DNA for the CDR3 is TGCGCCAGCAGCCAAGACGGGGGATGGACCGGGGAGCTGTTTTTT. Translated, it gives CASSQDGGWTGELFF.

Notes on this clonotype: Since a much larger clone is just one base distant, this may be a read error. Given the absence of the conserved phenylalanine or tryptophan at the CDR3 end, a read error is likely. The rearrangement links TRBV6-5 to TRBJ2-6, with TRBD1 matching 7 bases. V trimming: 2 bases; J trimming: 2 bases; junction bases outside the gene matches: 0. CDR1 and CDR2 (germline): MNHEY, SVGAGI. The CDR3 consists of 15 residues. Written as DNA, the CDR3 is TGTGCCAGCAGTTACCAGGGGGCTGGGGCCAACGTCCTGACTTTA. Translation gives CASSYQGAGANVLTL.